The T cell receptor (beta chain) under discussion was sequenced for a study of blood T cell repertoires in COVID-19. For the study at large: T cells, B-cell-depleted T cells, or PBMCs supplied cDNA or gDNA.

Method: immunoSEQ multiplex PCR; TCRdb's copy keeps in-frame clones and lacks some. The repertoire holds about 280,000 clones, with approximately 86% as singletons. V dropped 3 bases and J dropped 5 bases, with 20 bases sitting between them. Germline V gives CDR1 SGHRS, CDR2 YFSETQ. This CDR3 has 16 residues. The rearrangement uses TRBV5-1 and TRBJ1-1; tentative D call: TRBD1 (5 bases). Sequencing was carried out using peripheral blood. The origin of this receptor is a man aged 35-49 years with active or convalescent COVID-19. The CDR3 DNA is TGCGCCAGCAGCTGGGGGTCCTCCGGTGGGGGGACTGAAGCTTTCTTT. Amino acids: CASSWGSSGGGTEAFF.